These 9 T cell receptor beta chains originate from one sample sequenced in a study of T-cell reconstitution after alpha-beta-depleted transplantation in children. Unique molecular identifiers were built into the TCRbeta library. TCRdb called the PCR reads again in MiXCR, with one record for every CDR3 protein. The table lists some 200,000 distinct CDR3 sequences, 5% to 7.5% of them singletons, with roughly 4.7% in the top ten. The source was PBMCs, collected before TCRalphabeta/CD19-depleted stem cell transplant. These receptor sequences come from a girl under three years old with combined immunodeficiency, due to receive a stem cell transplant.

The genes are TRBV14 and TRBJ2-7, with 8 bases fitting TRBD2. This CDR3 has 14 amino acids. Looked up from germline, CDR1 is SGHDN and CDR2 is FVKESK. J was trimmed by 3 bases and V by 4 bases; bases with no gene match: 5. This CDR3 reads CASSPLAVDYEQYF. CDR3 nucleotide sequence: TGTGCCAGCAGCCCACTAGCGGTAGACTACGAGCAGTACTTC.

This clonotype was recorded many times. This rearrangement joins TRBV20-1 to TRBJ2-7; 11 nucleotides line up with TRBD2. Germline loops: CDR1 DFQATT, CDR2 SNEGSKA (reference sequence). This CDR3 region has 19 residues. V trimming: 0 bases; J trimming: 4 bases; junction bases outside the gene matches: 17. The CDR3 region is CSARDYTSGSSKIGYEQYF. CDR3 DNA sequence: TGCAGTGCTAGAGATTATACTAGCGGGAGCTCCAAAATTGGGTACGAGCAGTACTTC.

This clonotype was seen repeatedly, ten times or more. The chain employs TRBV7-9 and TRBJ2-5; D may correspond to TRBD1 or TRBD2 (5 bases each). The CDR3 is 17 amino acids. V lost 5 bases, J lost 5 bases, and 24 bases lay in between. Germline CDR1 reads SEHNR; CDR2 reads FQNEAQ (reference sequence). CDR3 residues: CASSPPGSGSVRETQYF. The CDR3 DNA reads TGTGCCAGCAGCCCCCCAGGGAGTGGGTCGGTGAGGGAGACCCAGTACTTC.

The CDR3 sequence: CASSRLRDRGSGANVLTF. Written as DNA, the CDR3 is TGTGCCAGCAGCCGACTCCGGGACAGGGGTTCTGGGGCCAACGTCCTGACTTTC. The rearrangement uses TRBV11-1 and TRBJ2-6; 10 nucleotides align to TRBD1. This CDR3 spans 18 amino acids. Germline CDR1 and CDR2: SGHAT and FQDESV (reference sequence). Trimming took 5 bases from V and 1 from J; bases not matched to a gene: 8.

This clonotype occurred many times. The chain joins TRBV13 to TRBJ2-1; the D gene is possibly TRBD1 (5 bases). V lost 1 base and J lost 6, with 13 bases in between. Germline assignment: CDR1 PRHDT and CDR2 FYEKMQ (reference sequence). The length of the CDR3 is 15 residues. The CDR3 loop reads CASSLVTGTTNEQFF. DNA for the CDR3: TGTGCCAGCAGCTTAGTCACAGGCACCACCAATGAGCAGTTCTTC.

This clonotype was counted at least ten times. One end of the junction does not line up with germline, which may come from a read error. The chain recombines TRBV7-2 with TRBJ1-3; D gene ambiguous. CDR1 is SGHTA, CDR2 FQGNSA, per germline. This CDR3 region has 15 residues. CDR3 bases: TGTGCCAGCAGCTTAGGACCGAGCTCTGGAAACGCCATATATTTT. It specifies CASSLGPSSGNAIYF.

The chain recombines TRBV6-2 or TRBV6-3 with TRBJ2-7, with D maybe TRBD1 (5 bases). Trimming stripped 7 bases from V and 2 bases from J, with 15 bases between. This CDR3 comprises 14 residues. In germline, CDR1 is MNHEY, CDR2 SVGEGT. CDR3 sequence (DNA): TGTGCCAGCAACGAACGACAGTTTACCTACGAGCAGTACTTC. As protein: CASNERQFTYEQYF.

This clonotype was seen at least ten times. The genes are TRBV20-1 and TRBJ2-5; weak D call: TRBD1 (6 bases). The CDR3 runs to 14 residues. Per germline, CDR1 DFQATT and CDR2 SNEGSKA (reference sequence). Trimming took off 6 bases at V and 0 bases at J, with 14 bases between the two ends. CDR3 protein: CSAQRTVNQETQYF. The CDR3 DNA is TGCAGTGCCCAGAGGACAGTCAACCAAGAGACCCAGTACTTC.

This clonotype has ten or more counts. The chain carries TRBV29-1 and TRBJ2-7, with D unresolved. Trimming cost V 3 bases and J 0 bases, with 9 bases left between them. Germline V gene data show CDR1 as SQVTM and CDR2 as ANQGSEA. The CDR3 is 13 amino acids. This chain's CDR3 is CSVDGDNSYEQYF. CDR3 nucleotide sequence: TGCAGCGTTGACGGAGACAACTCCTACGAGCAGTACTTC.